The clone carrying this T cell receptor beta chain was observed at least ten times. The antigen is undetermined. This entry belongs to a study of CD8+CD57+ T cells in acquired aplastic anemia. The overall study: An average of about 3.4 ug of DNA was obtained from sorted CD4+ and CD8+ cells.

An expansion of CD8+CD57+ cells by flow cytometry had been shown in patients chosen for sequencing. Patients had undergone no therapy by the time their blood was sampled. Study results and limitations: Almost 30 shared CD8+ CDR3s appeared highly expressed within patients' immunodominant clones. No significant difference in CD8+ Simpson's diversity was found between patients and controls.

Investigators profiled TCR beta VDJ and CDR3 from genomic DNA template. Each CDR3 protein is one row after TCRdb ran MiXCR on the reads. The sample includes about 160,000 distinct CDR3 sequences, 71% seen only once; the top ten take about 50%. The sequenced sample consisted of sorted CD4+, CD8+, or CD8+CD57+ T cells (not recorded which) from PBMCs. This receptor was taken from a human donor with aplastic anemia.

CDR3 region: CASYGTSYEQYF. The CDR3 bases are TGTGCCAGCTACGGCACCTCCTACGAGCAGTACTTC. V usage is TRBV6-1 and J usage is TRBJ2-7; D remains unclear. The ends were cut back, 8 bases at V and 0 bases at J, with 8 bases in the middle. Germline loops: CDR1 MNHNS, CDR2 SASEGT. The CDR3 loop spans 12 amino acids.